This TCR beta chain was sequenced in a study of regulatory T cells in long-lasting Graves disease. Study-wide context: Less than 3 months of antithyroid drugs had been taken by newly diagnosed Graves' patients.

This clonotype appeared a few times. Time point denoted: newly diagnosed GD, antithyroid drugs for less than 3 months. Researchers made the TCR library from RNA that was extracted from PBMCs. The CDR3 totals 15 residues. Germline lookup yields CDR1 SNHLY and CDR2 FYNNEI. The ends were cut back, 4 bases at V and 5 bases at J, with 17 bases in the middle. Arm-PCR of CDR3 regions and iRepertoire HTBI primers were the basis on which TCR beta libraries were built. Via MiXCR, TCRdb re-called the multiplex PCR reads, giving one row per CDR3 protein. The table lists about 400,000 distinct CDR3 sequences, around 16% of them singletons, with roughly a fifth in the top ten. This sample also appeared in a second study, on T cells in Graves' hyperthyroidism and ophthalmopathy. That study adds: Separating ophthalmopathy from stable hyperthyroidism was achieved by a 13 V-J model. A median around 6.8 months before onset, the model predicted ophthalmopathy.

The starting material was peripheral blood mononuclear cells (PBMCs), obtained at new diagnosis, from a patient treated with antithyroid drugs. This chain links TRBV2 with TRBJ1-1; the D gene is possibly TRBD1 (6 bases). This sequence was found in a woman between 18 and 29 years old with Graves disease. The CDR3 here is CASSGGQGWETEAFF. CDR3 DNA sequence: TGTGCCAGCAGTGGGGGGCAGGGTTGGGAAACTGAAGCTTTCTTT.